These 16 T cell receptor beta chains were all obtained from the same sample, sequenced in a study of cytomegalovirus exposure and HLA in healthy donors. The PCR contained 60 Vbeta and 13 Jbeta primers. The table came from immunoSEQ multiplex PCR; TCRdb's copy has only in-frame clones and leaves some out. The sample has 35,000 to 50,000 clones; 68% are singletons. The sequenced sample consisted of PBMCs. Every receptor here comes from a man in his forties or fifties in good health and CMV-seronegative.

Note on this clone: Other DNA sequences within the sample encode an identical CDR3. The chain recombines TRBV29-1 with TRBJ1-1; D is undetermined. CDR1 is SQVTM, CDR2 ANQGSEA, per germline. V lost 4 bases and J 2 bases, leaving 5 bases between the germline ends. The CDR3 runs to 11 residues. CDR3 sequence: CSVGANTEAFF. The CDR3 nucleotides are TGCAGCGTTGGGGCTAACACTGAAGCTTTCTTT.

V and J are TRBV2 and TRBJ2-7; 9 positions agree with TRBD2. Per germline, CDR1 SNHLY and CDR2 FYNNEI. This CDR3 comprises 16 residues. J lost 0 bases, V lost 7 bases, and 10 bases had no gene match. For the CDR3, the DNA is TGTGCCAGCACCAACGAGGTAGCGGGGGTCTCCTACGAGCAGTACTTC. Protein: CASTNEVAGVSYEQYF.

J is TRBJ2-3 and V is TRBV5-3; TRBD2 matches 10 bases. TRBV5-3 is identified as an open reading frame with a role that is uncertain. CDR3 length equals 18 residues. After removal of 4 bases from V and 1 base from J, the junction contained 12 bases not matched to a gene. The CDR3 loop reads CARSLPSGGPSCTDTQYF. In nucleotides, the CDR3 is TGTGCCAGAAGCCTCCCTAGCGGGGGTCCTTCTTGCACAGATACGCAGTATTTT.

This clone was detected only a few times. The V call is TRBV4-3, the J call TRBJ1-6; TRBD1 is a possible D gene (5 bases). The V gene's germline CDR1 is LGHNA and CDR2 YSLEER. The CDR3 covers 16 residues. With 0 bases removed from V and 10 bases from J, the gap between germline ends came to 16 bases. The CDR3 spells CASSQDSGTERSPLHF. CDR3 DNA: TGCGCCAGCAGCCAAGATAGCGGGACGGAAAGGTCACCCCTCCACTTT.

The rearrangement links TRBV10-3 to TRBJ2-3; perhaps TRBD2 as D (8 bases). The CDR3 consists of 15 residues. V shed 8 bases and J shed 3 bases, with 18 bases lying between them. Per the germline V gene, CDR1 is ENHRY and CDR2 is SYGVKD. The CDR3 DNA is TGTGCCATCCGGGAGGGGGCGCAAAGAACAGATACGCAGTATTTT. Its protein product is CAIREGAQRTDTQYF.

This chain connects TRBV9 to TRBJ2-6; no definite D call. The CDR3 has 15 residues. Trimming took 4 bases from V and 0 from J, leaving 8 bases between them. Germline V CDR1 and CDR2: SGDLS, YYNGEE. CDR3 bases: TGTGCCAGCAGCCCGTTTAACTCTGGGGCCAACGTCCTGACTTTC. It yields the protein CASSPFNSGANVLTF. The whole variable domain, filled in from reference TRBV9 and TRBJ2-6, reads DSGVTQTPKHLITATGQRVTLRCSPRSGDLSVYWYQQSLDQGLQFLIQYYNGEERAKGNILERFSAQQFPDLHSELNLSSLELGDSALYFCASSPFNSGANVLTFGAGSRLTVL.

The chain has TRBV14 and TRBJ2-7, with 7 bases lining up with TRBD1. Trimming cost V 5 bases and J 5 bases; bases outside gene matches: 6. The CDR3 length is 13 residues. The germline V gene has CDR1 SGHDN and CDR2 FVKESK. The CDR3 DNA follows: TGTGCCAGCAGCAAAAAACAGGGGAACGAGCAGTACTTC. Residues: CASSKKQGNEQYF.

V is TRBV4-3 and J is TRBJ2-5; D might be TRBD1 (6 bases). Germline loops: CDR1 LGHNA, CDR2 YSLEER. V was cut by 0 bases and J by 4 bases, with 12 bases left in between. The CDR3 totals 15 residues. The CDR3 loop is CASSQDWGPRETQYF. The CDR3 DNA reads as TGCGCCAGCAGCCAAGATTGGGGGCCTAGAGAGACCCAGTACTTC.

The J gene is TRBJ2-1, the V gene TRBV6-1, with no clear D. V was pared by 2 bases and J by 2 bases, with 7 bases between. CDR3 length equals 14 residues. The germline gives CDR1 MNHNS, CDR2 SASEGT. CDR3 loop: CASSEPYTYNEQFF. The DNA of the CDR3 is TGTGCCAGCAGTGAACCGTATACCTACAATGAGCAGTTCTTC.

This chain uses TRBV7-9 with TRBJ2-7; 9 nucleotides align to TRBD1. V trimming: 3 bases; J trimming: 6 bases; junction bases outside the gene matches: 6. CDR1 SEHNR and CDR2 FQNEAQ come from the germline V gene (reference sequence). The CDR3 is 14 residues long. The CDR3 here is CASSFPTGGSEQYF. Here the CDR3 DNA reads TGTGCCAGCAGCTTCCCGACAGGGGGTTCCGAGCAGTACTTC.

The chain recombines TRBV5-1 with TRBJ1-1; 7 positions match TRBD1. The germline V gene has CDR1 SGHRS and CDR2 YFSETQ. The CDR3 length is 12 residues. The V segment lost 4 bases and the J segment 10 bases; nucleotides outside the gene matches: 7. Written as DNA, the CDR3 is TGCGCCAGCAGCCCAGGGGGAGAGGGAGCTTTCTTT. As protein: CASSPGGEGAFF.

The chain employs TRBV5-1 and TRBJ2-1, with D possibly matching TRBD1 (6 bases). The CDR3 is 17 residues long. Germline V lookup: CDR1 SGHRS, CDR2 YFSETQ. Trimming stripped 0 bases from V and 0 bases from J, with 13 bases between. The DNA for the CDR3 is TGCGCCAGCAGCTTGGGGGGGCTGCCGAGCTCCTACAATGAGCAGTTCTTC. It encodes CASSLGGLPSSYNEQFF.

This clone was observed a single time. V gene TRBV6-1 combines with J gene TRBJ2-3, with 7 bases fitting TRBD2. Germline loops: CDR1 MNHNS, CDR2 SASEGT. CDR3 length: 13 amino acids. The V and J ends lost 8 bases and 2 bases, in that order; junction bases with no gene match: 4. The CDR3 region has the DNA TGTGCCAGCCTAGCGGCGTTCACAGATACGCAGTATTTT. Encoded protein: CASLAAFTDTQYF.

The gene calls are TRBV7-6 and TRBJ2-5; TRBD1 matches at 8 bases. The J call may not be correct, given that the DNA end is closer to TRBJ2-7. The CDR3 covers 15 residues. Germline CDR1 SGHVS, CDR2 FNYEAQ. The CDR3 bases are TGTGCCAGCAGGGCGGGAACAGGGGGCTCCTACGAGCAGTACTTC. As protein: CASRAGTGGSYEQYF.

This clone came up a few times. The genes are TRBV11-1 and TRBJ1-1, with D tentatively TRBD1 (5 bases). The CDR3 totals 16 residues. V was trimmed by 1 base and J by 4 bases, leaving 16 bases between them. Germline assignment: CDR1 SGHAT and CDR2 FQDESV (reference sequence). CDR3 DNA sequence: TGTGCCAGCAGCTTAGGCCGGCAGGGATGGGCCACTGAAGCTTTCTTT. Translating gives CASSLGRQGWATEAFF.

V is TRBV4-1 and J is TRBJ2-1, with D perhaps matching TRBD1 (6 bases). In germline, CDR1 is MGHRA, CDR2 YSYEKL. This CDR3 is built from 15 residues. Trimming cost V 0 bases and J 4 bases, with 10 bases left between them. The CDR3 region is CASSQDWTAYNEQFF. The CDR3 DNA reads as TGCGCCAGCAGCCAAGACTGGACAGCTTACAATGAGCAGTTCTTC.